Listed below are T cell receptor beta chains from one sample, sequenced in a study of cytomegalovirus exposure and HLA in healthy donors. The method was immunoSEQ multiplex PCR; TCRdb's version includes in-frame clones alone and lacks a portion of them. The table has about 140,000 clones, roughly 82% seen once; the top ten hold about 3.2%. Sequencing was carried out using PBMCs. The source is a man younger than 30 in good health and CMV-seropositive. CDR3s include the opening cysteine and the closing phenylalanine or tryptophan.

TRBV7-2,13,TRBJ2-7,CASSLTLPYEQYF
TRBV2,13,TRBJ1-1,CASRVTGKSEAFF
TRBV10-3,15,TRBJ2-7,CAIRGAGASGSEQYF
TRBV2,15,TRBJ1-5,CASRGFGLSNQPQHF
TRBV19,16,TRBJ1-4,CASTPSPRTGAEKLFF
TRBV2,15,TRBJ2-1,CASAPSGSSYNEQFF
TRBV19,18,TRBJ1-1,CASSIDRDRGFLNTEAFF
TRBV6-6,13,TRBJ1-2,CASVVLIEQAFTF
TRBV29-1,15,TRBJ1-5,CSVEEGGGGNQPQHF
TRBV5-5,16,TRBJ1-2,CASSFNSRTGEDGYTF
TRBV9,16,TRBJ1-3,CASSDRDRLSGNTIYF
TRBV30,18,TRBJ2-4,CAWSVHRVSRVDKNIQYF
TRBV7-9,15,TRBJ2-3,CASSPSSGLTDTQYF
TRBV12-5,17,TRBJ1-3,CASGKDRGENSGNTIYF
TRBV18,13,TRBJ2-7,CASSPEVAYEQYF
TRBV6-1,12,TRBJ2-3,CASSHDRYQQYF